These T cell receptor beta chains were read from a single sample in a study of monozygotic twins with inflammatory bowel disease. Reprocessing the 5' RACE reads, TCRdb reports a single entry for every CDR3 protein and omits DNA. This repertoire includes approximately 200,000 distinct CDR3 sequences. Sequencing used blood. The source of these receptors is a human donor with ulcerative colitis or Crohn's disease, or a healthy co-twin of an affected twin (not recorded which). Each CDR3 is given with its conserved first and last residue.

j_call v_call cdr3_length cdr3_aa
TRBJ2-7 TRBV13 13 CASNELGAYEQYF
TRBJ1-3 TRBV20-1 16 CSAKGLDSYSGNTIYF
TRBJ2-3 TRBV15 13 CAIRLAGADTQYF
TRBJ1-2 TRBV20-1 13 CSATTPSGYGYTF
TRBJ1-2 TRBV12-3/TRBV12-4 15 CASSLEHGGIYGYTF
TRBJ1-1 TRBV18 11 CASSPDSEAFF
TRBJ2-2 TRBV5-1 15 CASSLQRLNTGELFF
TRBJ2-3 TRBV5-1 15 CASSDGTSKADTQYF
TRBJ1-5 TRBV20-1 14 CSAPSTGLIQPQHF
TRBJ2-7 TRBV5-5 15 CASSYIPETGYEQYF
TRBJ1-1 TRBV3-1 14 CASSQGVGSTEAFF
TRBJ2-3 TRBV7-6 15 CASSLASGSTDTQYF
TRBJ2-7 TRBV20-1 14 CSARQNREWYEQYF
TRBJ2-5 TRBV14 17 CASSHGTGWDKQETQYF
TRBJ1-3 TRBV7-6 16 CASSLEAGYRENTIYF
TRBJ1-5 TRBV5-1 13 CASSMGQNQPQHF
TRBJ1-6 TRBV28 15 CASSTGGQGDSPLHF
TRBJ2-1 TRBV20-1 15 CSASAISGYYNEQFF
TRBJ2-5 TRBV7-2 13 CASSFAGGETQYF
TRBJ2-3 TRBV9 18 CASSVVSSLAGSTDTQYF
TRBJ1-1 TRBV5-1 15 CASSLNPIGNTEAFF
TRBJ2-2 TRBV4-1 18 CASSHPKPGQGITGELFF
TRBJ2-1 TRBV20-1 14 CSARGQGINNEQFF
TRBJ2-1 TRBV12-3/TRBV12-4 15 CASSFIKGRINEQFF
TRBJ2-2 TRBV4-1 14 CASSQAPGTGELFF
TRBJ2-1 TRBV5-1 17 CASSLAPGRVGYNEQFF
TRBJ2-3 TRBV5-1 14 CASSFGWSTDTQYF
TRBJ2-3 TRBV7-6 13 CASSLGARDTQYF
TRBJ1-5 TRBV15 12 CATSSVNQPQHF
TRBJ2-5 TRBV19 17 CASSIDSSWDYQETQYF
TRBJ1-6 TRBV11-2 18 CASSLSSQGSSYNSPLHF
TRBJ2-1 TRBV19 15 CASSTDRFGNNEQFF
TRBJ1-5 TRBV7-9 16 CASSSGTEYSNQPQHF
TRBJ2-7 TRBV6-1 14 CASSEAGGEYEQYF
TRBJ2-1 TRBV12-3/TRBV12-4 18 CASSLGGSGRGVYNGQFF
TRBJ2-3 TRBV5-1 16 CASTLLTGGSTDTQYF
TRBJ1-1 TRBV19 13 CASLARRGLEAFF
TRBJ1-2 TRBV5-5 13 CASSSQPNYGYTF
TRBJ2-2 TRBV24-1 15 CATSDLPSGAGELFF
TRBJ1-3 TRBV11-2 15 CASSLGGTAGNTIYF
TRBJ1-1 TRBV19 14 CASTTTWLNTEAFF
TRBJ2-2 TRBV5-1 13 CASRGGDTGELFF
TRBJ2-5 TRBV4-1 15 CASSQDGGAEETQYF
TRBJ2-3 TRBV7-2 13 CASNLAGTDTQYF
TRBJ1-2 TRBV5-1 14 CASSSDGTNYGYTF
TRBJ2-7 TRBV2 15 CASSEWGRGEYEQYF
TRBJ2-7 TRBV6-1 14 CASSRDRGNYEQYF
TRBJ2-7 TRBV20-1 12 CSAPGPNYKQYF
TRBJ2-7 TRBV2 11 CASTSEYEQYF
TRBJ1-5 TRBV6-5 13 CASRKGGTQPQHF
TRBJ1-5 TRBV20-1 16 CSAARGQGGPDQPQHF
TRBJ1-6 TRBV13 14 CASSSWTGTSPLHF
TRBJ2-1 TRBV2 17 CASSESRTGSFYNEQFF
TRBJ2-7 TRBV5-1 15 CASSIRTGASYEQYF
TRBJ2-7 TRBV20-1 15 CSARDGGRVPYEQYF